Each of the 20 T cell receptor beta chains below was sequenced from the same sample in a study of blood T cell repertoires in COVID-19. Libraries were prepared by immunoSEQ multiplex PCR; TCRdb keeps only in-frame clonotypes and omits some of them. The repertoire consists of some 150,000 clones, with about three quarters occurring once and the leading ten covering 2.5% to 3%. The sample comprised PBMCs or T cells enriched from blood (not recorded which). Receptor source: a woman in her forties or fifties who had recovered from COVID-19.

The genes are TRBV2 and TRBJ1-2; perhaps TRBD1 as D (6 bases). Germline loops: CDR1 SNHLY, CDR2 FYNNEI. This CDR3 is built from 13 residues. V was pared by 2 bases and J by 7 bases, with 11 bases between. CDR3 region: CASSEQGYGGYTF. The CDR3 DNA sequence: TGTGCCAGCAGTGAACAGGGGTATGGTGGCTACACCTTC.

This chain connects TRBV11-2 to TRBJ1-6; unclear D gene. The V gene's germline CDR1 is SGHAT and CDR2 FQNNGV. V dropped 3 bases and J dropped 8 bases, with 5 bases sitting between them. This CDR3 contains 12 residues. CDR3 DNA sequence: TGTGCCAGCAGCTTCCTCCATTCACCCCTCCACTTT. As protein: CASSFLHSPLHF.

Concerning this clone itself: The junction and the germline gene differ at one end; a read error may be behind it. The gene calls are TRBV6-1 and TRBJ2-3; 8 bases fit TRBD1. This CDR3 spans 16 amino acids. Looked up from germline, CDR1 is MNHNS and CDR2 is SASEGT. CDR3 in DNA: TGTGCCAGCAGTGAAGCGGCTTCCCCGGAGGGACAGGCTAAATGTTTT. Encoded protein: CASSEAASPEGQAKCF.

The genes are TRBV11-3 and TRBJ2-7, with 7 bases fitting TRBD1. Trimming at V came to 1 base and at J to 3 bases, leaving 3 bases not matched to a gene. CDR3 length: 14 amino acids. Germline CDR1 reads SGHNT; CDR2 reads YENEEA. CDR3 in amino acids: CASSLGGQDYEQYF. CDR3 sequence (DNA): TGTGCCAGCAGCTTAGGAGGACAGGACTACGAGCAGTACTTC. Full variable domain (rest looked up from reference TRBV11-3 and TRBJ2-7): EAGVVQSPRYKIIEKKQPVAFWCNPISGHNTLYWYLQNLGQGPELLIRYENEEAVDDSQLPKDRFSAERLKGVDSTLKIQPAELGDSAVYLCASSLGGQDYEQYFGPGTRLTVT.

As to this clone: Germline is not matched at one junction end, which may reflect a read error. The chain joins TRBV30 to TRBJ1-3; the D is unclear. CDR1 is GTSNPN, CDR2 SVGIG, per germline (reference sequence). The CDR3 extends over 15 amino acids. The CDR3 region has the DNA TGTGCCTGGAGTGTATCGCGATCGAATGGAGACACCATATATTTT. As protein: CAWSVSRSNGDTIYF.

Comments on this clone: No DNA is shown, since the ends of the CDR3 on it are uncertain; the CDR3 is the one TCRdb lists. This sequence joins TRBV21-1 and TRBJ1-5; the listed D gene, TRBD1, was not tested against the DNA. TRBV21-1 is classified as a pseudogene. The length of the CDR3 is 17 amino acids, counting both ends. The CDR3 protein is CASSKREVGGGNQPQHF.

The chain has TRBV13 and TRBJ1-1; 8 bases align to TRBD1. The CDR3 has 17 residues. Germline values: CDR1 PRHDT, CDR2 FYEKMQ (reference sequence). V was clipped by 4 bases and J by 3 bases; unmatched bases: 13. CDR3 in amino acids: CASSSWTGRDIDTEAFF. CDR3 in DNA: TGTGCCAGCAGCTCGTGGACAGGGCGAGACATCGACACTGAAGCTTTCTTT.

This clone was seen a few times. The chain couples TRBV29-1 to TRBJ2-4, with 7 bases lining up with TRBD1. V lost 6 bases and J lost 4; bases outside the gene matches: 9. The CDR3 totals 14 residues. Germline V CDR1 and CDR2: SQVTM, ANQGSEA. The CDR3 sequence is CSVHGTETKNIQYF. The DNA of the CDR3 is TGCAGCGTCCACGGGACAGAAACTAAAAACATTCAGTACTTC. Based on the CDR3 plus reference TRBV29-1 and TRBJ2-4, the full variable domain is SAVISQKPSRDICQRGTSLTIQCQVDSQVTMMFWYRQQPGQSLTLIATANQGSEATYESGFVIDKFPISRPNLTFSTLTVSNMSPEDSSIYLCSVHGTETKNIQYFGAGTRLSVL.

The V gene is TRBV4-1, the J gene TRBJ2-7, with 7 bases matching TRBD1. The germline V gene encodes CDR1 MGHRA and CDR2 YSYEKL. CDR3 length: 13 residues. J lost 6 bases, V lost 5 bases, and 7 bases had no gene match. The CDR3 loop reads CASSVDRVREQYF. Written as DNA, the CDR3 is TGCGCCAGCAGCGTAGACAGGGTCCGCGAGCAGTACTTC.

There are a few counts of this clone. The rearrangement joins TRBV3-1 (or the pseudogene TRBV3-2) to TRBJ2-4; D might be TRBD1 (5 bases). The V gene's germline CDR1 is LGHDT and CDR2 YNNKEL (reference sequence). V was trimmed by 1 base and J by 6 bases, leaving 13 bases between them. CDR3 length: 15 amino acids. The CDR3 DNA sequence: TGTGCCAGCAGCCAAGTTCAGGGTGTGGGAAACATTCAGTACTTC. Protein sequence: CASSQVQGVGNIQYF.

This clone was observed a few times. V and J are TRBV10-3 and TRBJ2-7; D is possibly TRBD1 (6 bases). With 6 bases removed from V and 5 bases from J, the gap between germline ends came to 11 bases. The CDR3 has 12 amino acids. Germline V lookup: CDR1 ENHRY, CDR2 SYGVKD. DNA of the CDR3: TGTGCCATCAGGGCGGACAGCGACGAGCAGTACTTC. The encoded protein is CAIRADSDEQYF.

This clone was picked up many times. The gene calls are TRBV6-5 and TRBJ2-5, with 8 bases fitting TRBD2. Germline-derived CDR1 and CDR2 are MNHEY and SVGAGI. The trim removed 4 bases at V and 4 bases at J, leaving 5 bases unmatched. The CDR3 totals 14 residues. The CDR3 sequence is CASSWTSRRETQYF. CDR3 in DNA: TGTGCCAGCAGTTGGACTAGCAGGAGAGAGACCCAGTACTTC.

The V gene is TRBV3-1 (or the pseudogene TRBV3-2), the J gene TRBJ1-4; TRBD1 agrees at 8 bases. The length of the CDR3 is 14 residues. Per the germline V gene, CDR1 is LGHDT and CDR2 is YNNKEL (reference sequence). V lost 3 bases and J lost 7; bases outside the gene matches: 4. The CDR3 sequence is CASSQDREGEKLFF. The CDR3 nucleotides are TGTGCCAGCAGCCAGGACAGGGAAGGTGAAAAACTGTTTTTT.

The rearrangement uses TRBV18 and TRBJ2-3, with TRBD2 identical over 16 bases. The CDR3 sequence is 18 residues long. V was clipped by 3 bases and J by 2 bases; unmatched bases: 5. Germline V CDR1 and CDR2: KGHSH, LQKENI. CDR3 in amino acids: CASSPLGTSGRATDTQYF. The CDR3 DNA sequence: TGTGCCAGCTCACCTCTCGGGACTAGCGGGAGGGCCACAGATACGCAGTATTTT.

The chain uses TRBV30 and TRBJ2-7, with 9 positions matching TRBD1. Per the germline V gene, CDR1 is GTSNPN and CDR2 is SVGIG (reference sequence). CDR3 length: 12 amino acids. The V gene end was trimmed by 7 bases and the J gene end by 1 base; junction bases not matched to a gene: 2. The CDR3 spells CASGQGSYEQYF. CDR3 nucleotides: TGTGCCTCGGGACAGGGTTCCTACGAGCAGTACTTC.

V gene TRBV5-8 combines with J gene TRBJ1-1; no firm D call. The CDR3 is 13 residues long. With 4 bases removed from V and 6 bases from J, the gap between germline ends came to 13 bases. Germline CDR1 and CDR2: SGHTS and YDEGEE. The CDR3 nucleotides are TGTGCCAGCAGCCGTATCCGGGTCGCTGAAGCTTTCTTT. Translation: CASSRIRVAEAFF.

Only one count was recorded for this clone. The gene calls are TRBV12-3 or TRBV12-4 and TRBJ1-1; a weak D match, TRBD1 (5 bases). With 5 bases removed from V and 7 bases from J, the gap between germline ends came to 8 bases. CDR3 length: 11 residues. CDR3 amino acids: CASSPGYEAFF. DNA for the CDR3: TGTGCCAGCAGTCCAGGGTATGAAGCTTTCTTT.

This clone was observed a handful of times. The V and J genes are TRBV6-4 and TRBJ2-1; tentatively, D is TRBD1 (6 bases). Per the germline V gene, CDR1 is MRHNA and CDR2 is SNTAGT. This CDR3 comprises 13 residues. The germline V and J ends were trimmed by 6 bases and 6 bases, with 12 bases remaining between them. The CDR3 here is CASSPQGGNEQFF. For the CDR3, the DNA is TGTGCCAGCAGCCCACAGGGTGGCAATGAGCAGTTCTTC.

This clone was seen a few times. The V call is TRBV29-1, the J call TRBJ2-3; TRBD2 agrees at 11 bases. CDR1 and CDR2 (germline): SQVTM, ANQGSEA. CDR3 length equals 17 residues. V trimming: 7 bases; J trimming: 1 base; junction bases outside the gene matches: 13. The chain's CDR3 is CSARTSGSLFGTDTQYF. CDR3 bases: TGCAGCGCCAGAACTAGCGGGAGTCTATTTGGCACAGATACGCAGTATTTT.

The chain links TRBV7-2 to TRBJ2-7, with TRBD2 matching over 8 bases. This CDR3 is built from 15 residues. The V segment lost 2 bases and the J segment 2 bases; nucleotides outside the gene matches: 5. From germline, CDR1 is SGHTA and CDR2 FQGNSA. Written as DNA, the CDR3 is TGTGCCAGCAGCTTAAAGGGACTAGGTCCCTACGAGCAGTACTTC. Protein sequence: CASSLKGLGPYEQYF. Full variable domain (rest looked up from reference TRBV7-2 and TRBJ2-7): GAGVSQSPSNKVTEKGKDVELRCDPISGHTALYWYRQSLGQGLEFLIYFQGNSAPDKSGLPSDRFSAERTGGSVSTLTIQRTQQEDSAVYLCASSLKGLGPYEQYFGPGTRLTVT.